This T cell receptor beta chain is drawn from a study of cytomegalovirus exposure and HLA in healthy donors. About the research overall: An earlier analysis identified approximately 120 million unique TCR beta sequences in 170 million or so T cells. General observations from the study: The study designated about 180 TCR beta chains cytomegalovirus-associated. TCR beta chain V- and J-gene trimming was linked, in a later analysis, to a missense variant in DCLRE1C.

Trimming pared 1 base from V and 1 base from J, leaving 4 bases between. Germline V gene data show CDR1 as SGHAT and CDR2 as FQNNGV. This CDR3 spans 13 amino acids. The PCR contained 60 Vbeta and 13 Jbeta primers. Sequencing was performed with immunoSEQ multiplex PCR; in TCRdb, only in-frame clones are kept and a portion is missing. The table includes 160,000 or so clones, roughly 80% detected once. In this sample, this clone turned up a few times. Its specificity is unknown. This receptor was identified in a male donor in good health and CMV-seropositive. Sequenced sample: PBMCs. This chain joins TRBV11-2 and TRBJ1-1, with D uncertain. CDR3 protein: CASSLGENTEAFF. DNA for the CDR3: TGTGCCAGCAGCTTAGGAGAGAACACTGAAGCTTTCTTT.